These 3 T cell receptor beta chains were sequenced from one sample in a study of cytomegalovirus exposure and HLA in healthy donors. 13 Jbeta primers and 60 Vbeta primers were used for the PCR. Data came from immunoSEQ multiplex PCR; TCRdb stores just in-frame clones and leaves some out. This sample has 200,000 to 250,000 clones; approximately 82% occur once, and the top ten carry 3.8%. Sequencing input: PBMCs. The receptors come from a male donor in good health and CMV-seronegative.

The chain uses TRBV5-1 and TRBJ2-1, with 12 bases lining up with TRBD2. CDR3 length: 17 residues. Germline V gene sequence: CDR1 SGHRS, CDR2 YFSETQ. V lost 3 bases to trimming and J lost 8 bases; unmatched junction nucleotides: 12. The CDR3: CASSSGLAGPLRDEQFF. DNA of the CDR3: TGCGCCAGCAGCTCCGGACTAGCGGGACCTTTACGGGATGAGCAGTTCTTC.

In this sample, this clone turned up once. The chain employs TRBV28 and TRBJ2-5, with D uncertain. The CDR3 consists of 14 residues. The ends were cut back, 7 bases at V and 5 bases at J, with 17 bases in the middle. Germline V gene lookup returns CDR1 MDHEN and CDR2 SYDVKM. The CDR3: CASTSPGRRETQYF. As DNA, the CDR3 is TGTGCCAGCACCTCCCCGGGTAGACGTGAGACCCAGTACTTC.

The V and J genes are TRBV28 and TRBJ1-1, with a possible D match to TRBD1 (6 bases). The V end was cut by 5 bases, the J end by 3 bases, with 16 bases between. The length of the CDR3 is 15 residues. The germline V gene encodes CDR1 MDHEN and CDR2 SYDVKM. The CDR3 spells CASSPPGGRHTEAFF. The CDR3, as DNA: TGTGCCAGCAGTCCACCGGGGGGGCGACACACTGAAGCTTTCTTT.